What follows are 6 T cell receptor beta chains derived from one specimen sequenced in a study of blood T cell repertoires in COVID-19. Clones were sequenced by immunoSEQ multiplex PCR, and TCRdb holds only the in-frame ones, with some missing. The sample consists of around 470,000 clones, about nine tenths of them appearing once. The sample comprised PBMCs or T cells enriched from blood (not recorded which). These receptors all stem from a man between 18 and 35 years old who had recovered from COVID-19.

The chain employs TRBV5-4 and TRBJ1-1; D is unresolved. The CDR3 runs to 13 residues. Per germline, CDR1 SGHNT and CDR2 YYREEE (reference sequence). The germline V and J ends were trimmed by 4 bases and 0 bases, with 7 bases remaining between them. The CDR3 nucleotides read TGTGCCAGCAGCCGGGATATGAACACTGAAGCTTTCTTT. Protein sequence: CASSRDMNTEAFF.

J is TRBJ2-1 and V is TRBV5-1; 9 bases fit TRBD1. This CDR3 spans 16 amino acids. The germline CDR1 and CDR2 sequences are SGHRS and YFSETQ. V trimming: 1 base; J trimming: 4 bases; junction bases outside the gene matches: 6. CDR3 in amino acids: CASSLSGDREYNEQFF. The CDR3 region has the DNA TGCGCCAGCAGCTTGAGTGGGGACAGGGAATACAATGAGCAGTTCTTC.

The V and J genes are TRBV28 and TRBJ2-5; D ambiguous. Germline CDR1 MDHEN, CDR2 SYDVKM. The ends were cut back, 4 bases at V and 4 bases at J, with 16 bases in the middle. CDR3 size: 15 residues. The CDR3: CASSSRITPGETQYF. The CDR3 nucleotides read TGTGCCAGCAGTTCGAGGATCACCCCGGGAGAGACCCAGTACTTC.

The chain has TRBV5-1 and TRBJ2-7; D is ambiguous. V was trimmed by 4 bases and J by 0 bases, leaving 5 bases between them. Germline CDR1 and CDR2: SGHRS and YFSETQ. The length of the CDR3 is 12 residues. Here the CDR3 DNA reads TGCGCCAGCAGCCAGGACTCCTACGAGCAGTACTTC. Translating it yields CASSQDSYEQYF.

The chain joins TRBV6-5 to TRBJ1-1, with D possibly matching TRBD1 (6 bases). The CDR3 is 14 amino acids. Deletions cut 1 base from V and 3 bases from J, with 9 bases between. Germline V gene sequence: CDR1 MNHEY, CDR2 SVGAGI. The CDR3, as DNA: TGTGCCAGCAGTTACTGGCAGGGGCACACTGAAGCTTTCTTT. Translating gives CASSYWQGHTEAFF.

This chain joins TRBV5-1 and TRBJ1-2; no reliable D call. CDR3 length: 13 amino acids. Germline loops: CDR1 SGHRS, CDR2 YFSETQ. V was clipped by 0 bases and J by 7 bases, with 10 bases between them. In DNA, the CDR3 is TGCGCCAGCAGCTTGGTTGGGAGATCTGGCTACACCTTC. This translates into CASSLVGRSGYTF.